These T cell receptor beta chains were read from a single sample in a study of T-cell memory formation after mild COVID-19. TCRdb itself ran the 5' RACE reads through MiXCR, one entry per CDR3 protein. This sample has hundreds of thousands of distinct CDR3 sequences; under 20% occur once, and the top ten carry more than 20%. Sequencing used PBMCs or a T cell subset sorted from them (not recorded which). The receptors shown here come from a young man who had mild COVID-19 (a few samples of this study predate the infection). Cell type and time point are not known. Both conserved end residues are part of each CDR3. Fields, in order: CDR3 protein, CDR3 DNA, clone size, J gene, D gene, V gene. D genes are given only for firm matches. Size tells how often a clone was seen (once, few, many) or the class of an expanded clone, and some rows leave it out.

CDR3 protein: CATSRDPGTRVETQYF; CDR3 DNA: TGTGCCACCAGCAGAGATCCCGGGACCCGGGTAGAGACCCAGTACTTC; clone size: few; J gene: TRBJ2-5; D gene: .; V gene: TRBV15
CDR3 protein: CASRRSGDFYEQYF; CDR3 DNA: TGTGCCAGCAGACGTAGCGGGGATTTTTACGAGCAGTACTTC; clone size: few; J gene: TRBJ2-7; D gene: TRBD2; V gene: TRBV7-2
CDR3 protein: CSASIQGQYF; CDR3 DNA: TGCAGTGCTAGTATCCAGGGGCAGTATTTT; clone size: .; J gene: TRBJ2-3; D gene: .; V gene: TRBV20-1
CDR3 protein: CASSPGDRGLTGELFF; CDR3 DNA: TGCGCCAGCAGCCCCGGGGATAGGGGTCTTACCGGGGAGCTGTTTTTT; clone size: .; J gene: TRBJ2-2; D gene: .; V gene: TRBV5-1
CDR3 protein: CASNHDREGLYNEQFF; CDR3 DNA: TGTGCCAGCAACCACGACAGGGAAGGTCTGTACAATGAGCAGTTCTTC; clone size: .; J gene: TRBJ2-1; D gene: TRBD1; V gene: TRBV12-3/TRBV12-4
CDR3 protein: CASSQTPGGQPQHF; CDR3 DNA: TGTGCCAGCAGCCAAACTCCCGGTGGTCAGCCCCAGCATTTT; clone size: few; J gene: TRBJ1-5; D gene: .; V gene: TRBV6-5
CDR3 protein: CASSYSKGAWEQYF; CDR3 DNA: TGTGCCAGCAGTTACTCGAAGGGGGCGTGGGAGCAGTACTTC; clone size: .; J gene: TRBJ2-7; D gene: TRBD1; V gene: TRBV6-5
CDR3 protein: CASSQDPRSEAFF; CDR3 DNA: TGCGCCAGCAGCCAAGATCCCCGGTCTGAAGCTTTCTTT; clone size: few; J gene: TRBJ1-1; D gene: .; V gene: TRBV4-1
CDR3 protein: CASSAGLRNTEAFF; CDR3 DNA: TGTGCCAGCAGCGCGGGACTCAGGAACACTGAAGCTTTCTTT; clone size: few; J gene: TRBJ1-1; D gene: .; V gene: TRBV7-6
CDR3 protein: CSASTRTSHEQYF; CDR3 DNA: TGCAGTGCTTCTACTAGGACTAGTCACGAGCAGTACTTC; clone size: .; J gene: TRBJ2-7; D gene: TRBD2; V gene: TRBV20-1
CDR3 protein: CASSLKRELFF; CDR3 DNA: TGTGCCAGCAGTTTGAAAAGGGAGCTGTTTTTT; clone size: .; J gene: TRBJ2-2; D gene: .; V gene: TRBV12-3/TRBV12-4
CDR3 protein: CASKVSGPAKNIQYF; CDR3 DNA: TGTGCCAGCAAGGTCTCAGGTCCAGCCAAAAACATTCAGTACTTC; clone size: .; J gene: TRBJ2-4; D gene: .; V gene: TRBV5-6
CDR3 protein: CASSRLAGRTGSYNEQFF; CDR3 DNA: TGCGCCAGCAGCCGCCTAGCGGGGAGAACGGGCTCCTACAATGAGCAGTTCTTC; clone size: many; J gene: TRBJ2-1; D gene: TRBD2; V gene: TRBV4-3
CDR3 protein: CASSQALDGLGELFF; CDR3 DNA: TGTGCCAGCAGCCAAGCCCTTGACGGCCTAGGGGAGCTGTTTTTT; clone size: few; J gene: TRBJ2-2; D gene: .; V gene: TRBV4-2
CDR3 protein: CASSPGPENTEAFF; CDR3 DNA: TGTGCCAGCTCACCGGGCCCAGAAAACACTGAAGCTTTCTTT; clone size: .; J gene: TRBJ1-1; D gene: .; V gene: TRBV18
CDR3 protein: CASSSQGNQPQHF; CDR3 DNA: TGTGCCAGCAGCTCACAGGGGAATCAGCCCCAGCATTTT; clone size: many; J gene: TRBJ1-5; D gene: TRBD1; V gene: TRBV7-9
CDR3 protein: CASSLPGGSGANEKLFF; CDR3 DNA: TGTGCCAGCAGCCTCCCCGGGGGCTCCGGGGCTAATGAAAAACTGTTTTTT; clone size: .; J gene: TRBJ1-4; D gene: .; V gene: TRBV7-9
CDR3 protein: CATSEEAETQYF; CDR3 DNA: TGTGCCACCAGTGAGGAGGCGGAGACCCAGTACTTC; clone size: few; J gene: TRBJ2-5; D gene: .; V gene: TRBV24-1
CDR3 protein: CASSLEPGANQPQHF; CDR3 DNA: TGTGCCAGCAGCTTAGAACCGGGTGCGAATCAGCCCCAGCATTTT; clone size: few; J gene: TRBJ1-5; D gene: .; V gene: TRBV7-2
CDR3 protein: CASCLEVSYNEQFF; CDR3 DNA: TGCGCCAGCTGTCTAGAAGTCTCCTACAATGAGCAGTTCTTC; clone size: few; J gene: TRBJ2-1; D gene: .; V gene: TRBV5-1
CDR3 protein: CASSQEGGLPYEQYF; CDR3 DNA: TGCGCCAGCAGCCAAGAAGGGGGTTTACCCTACGAGCAGTACTTC; clone size: .; J gene: TRBJ2-7; D gene: .; V gene: TRBV4-1
CDR3 protein: CASSLAGTPLEQYF; CDR3 DNA: TGCGCCAGCAGCTTGGCGGGGACACCATTGGAGCAGTACTTC; clone size: few; J gene: TRBJ2-7; D gene: .; V gene: TRBV5-1
CDR3 protein: CASSFYWGRENTEAFF; CDR3 DNA: TGCGCCAGCAGCTTTTACTGGGGGCGGGAGAACACTGAAGCTTTCTTT; clone size: few; J gene: TRBJ1-1; D gene: .; V gene: TRBV5-1
CDR3 protein: CASSHLRGLGGDTEAFF; CDR3 DNA: TGCGCCAGCAGCCATCTCCGAGGGTTGGGAGGCGACACTGAAGCTTTCTTT; clone size: .; J gene: TRBJ1-1; D gene: .; V gene: TRBV4-3
CDR3 protein: CASSVAYGFSTDTQYF; CDR3 DNA: TGTGCCAGCAGCGTAGCTTATGGGTTTAGCACAGATACGCAGTATTTT; clone size: few; J gene: TRBJ2-3; D gene: .; V gene: TRBV9
CDR3 protein: CSVEESDLNIQYF; CDR3 DNA: TGCAGCGTTGAAGAATCCGACCTAAACATTCAGTACTTC; clone size: .; J gene: TRBJ2-4; D gene: .; V gene: TRBV29-1
CDR3 protein: CASTERRGRDNEQFF; CDR3 DNA: TGTGCCAGCACCGAACGCAGGGGGCGAGACAATGAGCAGTTCTTC; clone size: few; J gene: TRBJ2-1; D gene: TRBD1; V gene: TRBV6-5
CDR3 protein: CASSQVGGTGQPQHF; CDR3 DNA: TGCGCCAGCAGCCAGGTGGGAGGGACGGGTCAGCCCCAGCATTTT; clone size: .; J gene: TRBJ1-5; D gene: .; V gene: TRBV4-3
CDR3 protein: CASSLHRVGTGELFF; CDR3 DNA: TGTGCCAGCAGCCTCCACAGGGTAGGCACCGGGGAGCTGTTTTTT; clone size: .; J gene: TRBJ2-2; D gene: .; V gene: TRBV11-2
CDR3 protein: CASSPPLADTQYF; CDR3 DNA: TGTGCCAGCAGCCCCCCCCTCGCAGATACGCAGTATTTT; clone size: .; J gene: TRBJ2-3; D gene: .; V gene: TRBV7-9
CDR3 protein: CASSDWGSTDTQYF; CDR3 DNA: TGTGCCAGCAGTGACTGGGGGAGCACAGATACGCAGTATTTT; clone size: few; J gene: TRBJ2-3; D gene: .; V gene: TRBV6-4
CDR3 protein: CSVDRGYTEAFF; CDR3 DNA: TGCAGCGTTGACAGGGGGTACACTGAAGCTTTCTTT; clone size: .; J gene: TRBJ1-1; D gene: TRBD1; V gene: TRBV29-1
CDR3 protein: CASTSDRVGEQYF; CDR3 DNA: TGTGCCAGCACGTCCGACAGGGTCGGCGAGCAGTACTTC; clone size: .; J gene: TRBJ2-7; D gene: TRBD1; V gene: TRBV6-1
CDR3 protein: CASSFGVRPQHF; CDR3 DNA: TGTGCCAGCAGTTTCGGGGTGAGGCCCCAGCATTTT; clone size: .; J gene: TRBJ1-5; D gene: .; V gene: TRBV6-2/TRBV6-3
CDR3 protein: CSVEWGRYTDTQYF; CDR3 DNA: TGCAGCGTTGAGTGGGGGCGATACACAGATACGCAGTATTTT; clone size: .; J gene: TRBJ2-3; D gene: .; V gene: TRBV29-1
CDR3 protein: CASSRRGPGANVLTF; CDR3 DNA: TGCGCCAGCAGCCGGAGGGGGCCAGGGGCCAACGTCCTGACTTTC; clone size: .; J gene: TRBJ2-6; D gene: .; V gene: TRBV23-1
CDR3 protein: CASSYSIGAVNNSPLHF; CDR3 DNA: TGTGCCAGCAGTTACTCGATAGGGGCAGTGAATAATTCACCCCTCCACTTT; clone size: .; J gene: TRBJ1-6; D gene: .; V gene: TRBV6-5
CDR3 protein: CASSLGGRASTNEKLFF; CDR3 DNA: TGTGCCAGCAGCCTAGGAGGCAGGGCATCCACTAATGAAAAACTGTTTTTT; clone size: few; J gene: TRBJ1-4; D gene: .; V gene: TRBV4-2
CDR3 protein: CSALRDVPEQYF; CDR3 DNA: TGCAGTGCTCTCCGGGACGTCCCCGAGCAGTACTTC; clone size: .; J gene: TRBJ2-7; D gene: .; V gene: TRBV20-1
CDR3 protein: CASSLPTGSGVAYNEQFF; CDR3 DNA: TGTGCCAGCAGCTTACCGACGGGGAGCGGGGTCGCCTACAATGAGCAGTTCTTC; clone size: .; J gene: TRBJ2-1; D gene: TRBD2; V gene: TRBV7-9
CDR3 protein: CASSYPGTEGAFF; CDR3 DNA: TGTGCCAGCAGTTACCCCGGGACAGAAGGAGCTTTCTTT; clone size: few; J gene: TRBJ1-1; D gene: TRBD1; V gene: TRBV6-5
CDR3 protein: CSVEDLSGGAHEQFF; CDR3 DNA: TGCAGCGTTGAAGATCTCAGCGGGGGGGCCCATGAGCAGTTCTTC; clone size: few; J gene: TRBJ2-1; D gene: TRBD2; V gene: TRBV29-1
CDR3 protein: CASSRRTSGVYNEQFF; CDR3 DNA: TGCGCCAGCAGCCGTAGAACTAGCGGGGTTTACAATGAGCAGTTCTTC; clone size: .; J gene: TRBJ2-1; D gene: TRBD2; V gene: TRBV4-3
CDR3 protein: CASSLTGPSVATDTQYF; CDR3 DNA: TGTGCCAGCAGCTTAACGGGACCGAGTGTGGCCACAGATACGCAGTATTTT; clone size: .; J gene: TRBJ2-3; D gene: .; V gene: TRBV7-9
CDR3 protein: CASSLQGGHQETQYF; CDR3 DNA: TGCGCCAGCAGCCTGCAAGGGGGGCACCAAGAGACCCAGTACTTC; clone size: .; J gene: TRBJ2-5; D gene: .; V gene: TRBV5-1
CDR3 protein: CASSPTSTGFWTGETQYF; CDR3 DNA: TGTGCCAGCTCACCAACATCGACGGGGTTTTGGACCGGGGAGACCCAGTACTTC; clone size: .; J gene: TRBJ2-5; D gene: .; V gene: TRBV18
CDR3 protein: CASSRLGGATEAFF; CDR3 DNA: TGTGCCAGCAGCCGACTCGGGGGGGCCACTGAAGCTTTCTTT; clone size: few; J gene: TRBJ1-1; D gene: .; V gene: TRBV14
CDR3 protein: CASSLGGGMYNEQFF; CDR3 DNA: TGTGCCAGCAGCTTGGGCGGGGGGATGTACAATGAGCAGTTCTTC; clone size: many; J gene: TRBJ2-1; D gene: TRBD2; V gene: TRBV7-2
CDR3 protein: CATSDSGRRAIDQPQHF; CDR3 DNA: TGTGCCACCAGTGATTCAGGACGGAGGGCTATCGATCAGCCCCAGCATTTT; clone size: few; J gene: TRBJ1-5; D gene: .; V gene: TRBV24-1
CDR3 protein: CASRDNRDSQTQYF; CDR3 DNA: TGTGCCAGCAGGGATAACCGGGACAGCCAGACCCAGTACTTC; clone size: once; J gene: TRBJ2-5; D gene: TRBD1; V gene: TRBV2
CDR3 protein: CASSPSYSTNEQFF; CDR3 DNA: TGTGCCAGCTCACCTTCGTACAGTACCAATGAGCAGTTCTTC; clone size: .; J gene: TRBJ2-1; D gene: .; V gene: TRBV18
CDR3 protein: CSARGGTGLSGNTIYF; CDR3 DNA: TGCAGTGCTAGAGGAGGGACAGGGCTCTCTGGAAACACCATATATTTT; clone size: once; J gene: TRBJ1-3; D gene: TRBD1; V gene: TRBV20-1
CDR3 protein: CASSLELMNTEAFF; CDR3 DNA: TGTGCCAGCAGCTTAGAACTGATGAACACTGAAGCTTTCTTT; clone size: few; J gene: TRBJ1-1; D gene: .; V gene: TRBV7-2
CDR3 protein: CASGLPPDPNTEAFF; CDR3 DNA: TGTGCTAGTGGTTTGCCTCCGGACCCGAACACTGAAGCTTTCTTT; clone size: .; J gene: TRBJ1-1; D gene: .; V gene: TRBV12-5